One T cell receptor beta chain is described in this entry. Sequencing used immunoSEQ multiplex PCR; TCRdb keeps in-frame clones, though not all of them. This sample has roughly 100,000 clones, with around 84% found just once. This record belongs to a study of T cell responses to AZD1222 COVID-19 vaccine. V was clipped by 0 bases and J by 0 bases, with 13 bases between them. The CDR3 spans 17 residues. Per the germline V gene, CDR1 is SGDLS and CDR2 is YYNGEE. The origin of this receptor is an adult in good health. V is TRBV9 and J is TRBJ2-1, with D possibly TRBD2 on 6 matching bases. The sequenced sample was peripheral blood, obtained on day 0 of AZD1222 vaccination. The CDR3 DNA reads TGTGCCAGCAGCGTAGGGGGCGGGGAGAGCTCCTACAATGAGCAGTTCTTC. It encodes CASSVGGGESSYNEQFF.